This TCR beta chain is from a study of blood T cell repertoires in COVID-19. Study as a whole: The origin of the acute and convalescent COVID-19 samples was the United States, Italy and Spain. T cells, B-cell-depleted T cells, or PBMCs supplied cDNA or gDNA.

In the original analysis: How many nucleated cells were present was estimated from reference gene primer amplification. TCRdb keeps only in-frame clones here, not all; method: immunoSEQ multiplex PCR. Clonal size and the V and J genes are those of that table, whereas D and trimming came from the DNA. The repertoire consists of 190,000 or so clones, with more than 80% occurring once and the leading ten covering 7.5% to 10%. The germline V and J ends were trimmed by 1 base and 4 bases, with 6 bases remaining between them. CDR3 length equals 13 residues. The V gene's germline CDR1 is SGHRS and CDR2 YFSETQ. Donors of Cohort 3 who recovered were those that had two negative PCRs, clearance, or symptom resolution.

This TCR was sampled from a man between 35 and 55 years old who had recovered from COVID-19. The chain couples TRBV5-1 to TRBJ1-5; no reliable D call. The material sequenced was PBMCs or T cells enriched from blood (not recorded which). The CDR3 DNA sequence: TGCGCCAGCAGCTTGACAGTTAATCAGCCCCAGCATTTT. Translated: CASSLTVNQPQHF.